This TCR beta chain came from a study of regulatory T cells in long-lasting Graves disease. Overall study: The study counted Graves' disease as persistent given over 5 years of antithyroid drugs and positive TSH receptor antibodies.

V lost 8 bases and J lost 7; bases outside the gene matches: 1. This CDR3 comprises 10 residues. Germline-derived CDR1 and CDR2 are MDHEN and SYDVKM. This clonotype was seen at least ten times. Its antigen is unidentified. Arm-PCR of CDR3 regions with iRepertoire HTBI primers generated TCR beta libraries. TCRdb reprocessed the multiplex PCR reads with MiXCR, giving one entry per CDR3 protein. The data contain hundreds of thousands of distinct CDR3 sequences, more than 20% of them seen just once; the ten biggest clones take up 20%. Regarding time point: persistent/refractory GD, antithyroid drugs over 5 years with positive TRAb. PBMC-derived RNA was used for the TCR library. The study's findings and limits: Samples came from peripheral blood alone, without thyroid tissue. Favored usage of TRBV28, TRBJ1-2 and TRBJ2-5 was recorded in persistent disease.

The receptor's source is a female donor with Graves disease. The V gene is TRBV28, the J gene TRBJ1-1; 7 bases fit TRBD1. The sequencing here drew on peripheral blood mononuclear cells (PBMCs), taken when the disease was refractory, from a patient treated with antithyroid drugs. CDR3 sequence reads: CASRQGEAFF. The CDR3 DNA sequence: TGTGCCAGCCGACAGGGTGAAGCTTTCTTT. Together with reference TRBV28 and TRBJ1-1, the CDR3 gives the full variable domain: DVKVTQSSRYLVKRTGEKVFLECVQDMDHENMFWYRQDPGLGLRLIYFSYDVKMKEKGDIPEGYSVSREKKERFSLILESASTNQTSMYLCASRQGEAFFGQGTRLTVV.